This T cell receptor beta chain was identified during a study of cytomegalovirus exposure and HLA in healthy donors. The CDR3 spans 14 residues. V lost 0 bases and J 3 bases, leaving 7 bases between the germline ends. The germline CDR1 and CDR2 sequences are SGHRS and YFSETQ. This clone was detected once. TCRdb's copy holds only in-frame clones and misses some; the assay was immunoSEQ multiplex PCR. The data show tens of thousands of clones, 95% to 97% seen once. The source of this sequence is a man aged 18 to 29 in good health and CMV-seropositive. The chain uses TRBV5-1 and TRBJ1-5, with D unresolved. The sample was PBMCs. The CDR3 nucleotides read TGCGCCAGCAGCTTGGGAGGGAACAATCAGCCCCAGCATTTT. Translation gives CASSLGGNNQPQHF.